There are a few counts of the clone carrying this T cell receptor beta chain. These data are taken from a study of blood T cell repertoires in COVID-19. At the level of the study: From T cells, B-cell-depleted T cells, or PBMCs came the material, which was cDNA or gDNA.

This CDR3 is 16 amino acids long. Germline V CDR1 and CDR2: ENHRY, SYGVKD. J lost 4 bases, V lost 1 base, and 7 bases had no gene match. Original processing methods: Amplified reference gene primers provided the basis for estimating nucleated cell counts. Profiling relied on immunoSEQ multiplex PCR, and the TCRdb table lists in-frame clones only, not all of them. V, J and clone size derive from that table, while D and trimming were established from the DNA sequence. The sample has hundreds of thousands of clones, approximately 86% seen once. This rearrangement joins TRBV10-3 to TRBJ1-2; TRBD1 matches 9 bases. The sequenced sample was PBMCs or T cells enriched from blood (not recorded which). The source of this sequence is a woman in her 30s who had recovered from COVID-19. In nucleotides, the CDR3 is TGTGCCATCAGTGAGTGGGAGACAGGGGGATCCTATGGCTACACCTTC. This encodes CAISEWETGGSYGYTF.